What follows are 8 T cell receptor beta chains derived from one specimen sequenced in a study of breast tumors, draining lymph nodes, adjacent tissues. Via MiXCR, TCRdb re-called the multiplex PCR reads, giving one row per CDR3 protein. Here the sample spans some 150,000 distinct CDR3 sequences, 20% to 25% being singletons. Breast cancer patients provided tissue from their axillary draining lymph nodes. Sequences were obtained from axillary lymph node tissue. The receptors stem from a female donor with breast cancer. Some clones in this sample may be carry-over from other donors' samples.

The V and J genes are TRBV19 and TRBJ1-5, with D tentatively TRBD1 (6 bases). The CDR3 consists of 16 residues. Looked up from germline, CDR1 is LNHDA and CDR2 is SQIVND (reference sequence). V lost 2 bases to trimming and J lost 5 bases, with 16 bases between them. The CDR3, as DNA: TGTGCCAGTAGTATACCGGGGCAGGGGAGGGATCAGCCCCAGCATTTT. Encoded protein: CASSIPGQGRDQPQHF.

This chain connects TRBV11-3 to TRBJ2-2; D unresolved. The germline V gene encodes CDR1 SGHNT and CDR2 YENEEA. The V and J ends lost 4 bases and 4 bases respectively, with 10 bases between them. This CDR3 has 14 amino acids. The CDR3 reads CASSSDPSTGELFF. The CDR3 nucleotides read TGTGCCAGCAGCTCAGACCCAAGCACCGGGGAGCTGTTTTTT.

This clonotype was seen at least ten times. This chain links TRBV11-3 with TRBJ2-3, with 13 bases aligning to TRBD2. CDR3 size: 17 residues. V gave up 2 bases and J gave up 4 bases; unmatched junction bases: 6. Germline V lookup: CDR1 SGHNT, CDR2 YENEEA. CDR3 in amino acids: CASSLRLAGGIADTQYF. CDR3 DNA sequence: TGTGCCAGCAGCTTACGACTAGCGGGAGGAATAGCAGATACGCAGTATTTT.

This clonotype was detected ten times or more. The chain has TRBV28 and TRBJ2-7; D gene unclear. This CDR3 contains 14 residues. Germline V gene data show CDR1 as MDHEN and CDR2 as SYDVKM. The V gene lost 7 bases and the J gene lost 2 bases, with 15 bases spanning the gap. The CDR3 bases are TGTGCCAGCACCGACACCGTTGGGGCCTACGAGCAGTACTTC. Translating it yields CASTDTVGAYEQYF.

This clonotype was seen ten or more times. The chain uses TRBV7-2 and TRBJ2-7; D gene unclear. Germline CDR1 SGHTA, CDR2 FQGNSA. Trimming cost V 1 base and J 2 bases, with 12 bases left between them. This CDR3 is 15 amino acids long. CDR3 region: CASSLVDMAPYEQYF. DNA of the CDR3: TGTGCCAGCAGCTTAGTTGACATGGCCCCCTACGAGCAGTACTTC.

Ten or more counts support this clonotype. V usage is TRBV13 and J usage is TRBJ2-1; TRBD2 matches 9 bases. V shed 5 bases and J 8 bases; nucleotides not matched to a gene: 16. The CDR3 extends over 17 amino acids. Germline-derived CDR1 and CDR2 are PRHDT and FYEKMQ (reference sequence). Here the CDR3 reads CASSDRLGGRARDEQFF. For the CDR3, the DNA is TGTGCCAGCAGCGACCGTTTGGGCGGGAGGGCCAGGGATGAGCAGTTCTTC.

Comments on this clonotype: This could be a read error, since a much larger clone is one nucleotide away. This rearrangement joins TRBV11-2 to TRBJ2-2; D is possibly TRBD2 (6 bases). This CDR3 contains 16 residues. Germline CDR1 SGHAT, CDR2 FQNNGV. In DNA form, the CDR3 reads TGTGCCAGCAGCGCTCGGGGGAGAGTGAACACCGGGAAGCTGTTTTTT. Translating it yields CASSARGRVNTGKLFF.

This clonotype has ten or more counts. The gene calls are TRBV20-1 and TRBJ1-5; D is ambiguous. The CDR3 has 12 amino acids. The V end lost 2 bases, the J end lost 9 bases, and 11 bases lay between the germline ends. Germline loops: CDR1 DFQATT, CDR2 SNEGSKA (reference sequence). The CDR3 nucleotides read TGCAGTGCTAGAACCGGGATAGGGCCCCAGCATTTT. Translation gives CSARTGIGPQHF.